This T cell receptor beta chain was found in a study of blood T cell repertoires in COVID-19 (dated by TCRdb to the early 2020s). Study-wide context: Samples from collaborators originated in the United States, Italy and Spain and spanned both the acute and convalescent phases of COVID-19. Deeply sampled blood TCRbeta repertoires from subjects exposed to, actively infected with, or recovered from COVID-19 were included in the dataset. Sample metadata almost always included a de-identified subject ID, COVID-19 status, age in years and sex. The samples were drawn from the first 160 participants of the ongoing ImmuneRACE study and from 1,254 subjects provided by 6 global collaborators. The repertoires were released in a freely available public database intended as a resource for research on the immune response to SARS-CoV-2. Where HLA class I and class II types were available, the types were taken from metadata supplied by the sample provider, not from assay-based typing. The material from the prospective study consisted of cDNA or gDNA derived from T cells, B-cell-depleted T cells, or PBMCs.

Whole blood was collected in K2EDTA tubes by collaborating institutions according to the institutions' own protocols. For TCRbeta analysis, collaborators shipped samples as frozen whole blood, isolated PBMCs, or DNA extracted from either of those sample types. This clone showed up just a few times. Its antigen is currently not known. No base quality information exists; no much larger clone differs at one position. The immunoSEQ Assay, a bias-controlled multiplex PCR, was used to amplify TCRbeta CDR3 regions from genomic DNA. Per the source publication's procedure: Nucleated cell counts per sample were estimated from amplification of reference gene primers within the assay. To quantify the absolute abundance of each unique TCRbeta CDR3 rearrangement, sequence reads were collapsed and filtered. For each sample, productive Simpson clonality was calculated as the square root of Simpson's diversity index across productive rearrangements. TCRdb's version of the immuneACCESS table is confined to in-frame rearrangements and falls short of the full clone set. An unresolved V gene accounts for under half of the shortfall where checked; the remainder is of unknown origin. D and trimming come from the DNA, and the V and J calls and clone size come from that table. The sample includes roughly 53,000 clones, with around 84% observed a single time. The ten largest clones capture over 2% of the sample.

Spanning cysteine to phenylalanine, the CDR3 consists of 14 amino acids. Only CDR3 DNA remains: 42 bases, in frame from the first base. Germline trimming amounts to 3 bases on V and 7 bases on J, with 6 as the count of junction bases outside the gene matches. Sequences LNHDA (CDR1) and SQIVND (CDR2) are obtained from the germline V gene (reference sequence). Overall results and qualifications from the work: The amount of clinical and demographic metadata varied by source and participant and was provided uncurated.

The chain links TRBV19 with TRBJ1-2; 9 of the junction bases match TRBD1. The sample consisted of peripheral blood. The TCR comes from a man aged 50-60 years with acute or convalescent COVID-19. In nucleotides, the sequence is TGTGCCAGTAGTATTAAACAGGGGGCCGGTGGCTACACCTTC. Its protein product is CASSIKQGAGGYTF.